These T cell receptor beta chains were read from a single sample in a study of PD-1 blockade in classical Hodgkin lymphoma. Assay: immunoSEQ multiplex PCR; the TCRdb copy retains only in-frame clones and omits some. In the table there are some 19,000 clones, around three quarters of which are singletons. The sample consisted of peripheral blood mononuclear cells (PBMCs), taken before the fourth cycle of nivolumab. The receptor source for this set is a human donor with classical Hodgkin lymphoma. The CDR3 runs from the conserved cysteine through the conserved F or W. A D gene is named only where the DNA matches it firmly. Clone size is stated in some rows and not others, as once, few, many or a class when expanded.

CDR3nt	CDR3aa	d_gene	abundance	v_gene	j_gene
TGTGCCAGCAGTGCGTCAGGGTTTAAGGTCGACGAGCAGTACTTC	CASSASGFKVDEQYF	NA	NA	TRBV27	TRBJ2-7
TGCGCCAGCAGCTCGGACAGGGGGCTGGACAACGAGCAGTTCTTC	CASSSDRGLDNEQFF	TRBD1	NA	TRBV5-1	TRBJ2-1
TGTGCCACCGGGGGAACTAATGAAAAACTGTTTTTT	CATGGTNEKLFF	NA	NA	TRBV10-3	TRBJ1-4
TGTGCCAGCAGTTACCACAGTCGGGACACTGAAGCTTTCTTT	CASSYHSRDTEAFF	NA	NA	TRBV6-9	TRBJ1-1
TGTGCCAGCAGTGAAGTAGGGACAGACCAAGAGACCCAGTACTTC	CASSEVGTDQETQYF	TRBD1	NA	TRBV6-1	TRBJ2-5
TGTGCCACCAGCGGCAAAAGCACAGATACGCAGTATTTT	CATSGKSTDTQYF	NA	once	TRBV15	TRBJ2-3
TGTGCCAGCAGCTTGTCGGGACAGGGAAACCCCAATGAGCAGTTCTTC	CASSLSGQGNPNEQFF	TRBD1	NA	TRBV5-5	TRBJ2-1
TGTGCCAGCAAGCATGGGACAGGGCAAGAGACCCAGTACTTC	CASKHGTGQETQYF	TRBD1	NA	TRBV27	TRBJ2-5
TGTGCCAGCAGTGACAGGGGTCGAGAGACCCAGTACTTC	CASSDRGRETQYF	NA	NA	TRBV2	TRBJ2-5
TGTGCCAGTAGTGCACCGGGACAGGGCTACAATGAGCAGTTCTTC	CASSAPGQGYNEQFF	TRBD1	NA	TRBV19	TRBJ2-1